This paragraph reports one T cell receptor beta chain. This record belongs to a study of blood T cells in healthy people across ages. Combining a sample-barcoded 5' primer with a J-beta primer mix, a second PCR ran for 7 to 11 cycles. Via MiXCR, TCRdb re-called the 5' RACE reads, giving one row per CDR3 protein. The sample gives around 1,900,000 distinct CDR3 sequences, more than 35% of which show up once; approximately 22% is in the top ten. The CDR3 extends over 13 amino acids. The ends were cut back, 6 bases at V and 5 bases at J, with 8 bases in the middle. At least 6 micrograms of total RNA were extracted per sample.

The chain has TRBV12-3 or TRBV12-4 and TRBJ1-6; no firm D call. This sequence was found in a human donor in good health. Sequencing was carried out using blood. DNA for the CDR3: TGTGCCAGCAGGGCACGGAATAATTCACCCCTCCACTTT. Its translation is CASRARNNSPLHF.